This T cell receptor (beta chain) was sequenced during a study of shared clonotypes between healthy human individuals. The V gene's germline CDR1 is LNHDA and CDR2 SQIVND (reference sequence). This CDR3 comprises 16 residues. The germline V and J ends were trimmed by 4 bases and 5 bases, with 18 bases remaining between them. Genomic DNA from each subset was divided evenly over several immunoSEQ plates. TCRdb's copy holds only in-frame clones and misses some; the assay was immunoSEQ multiplex PCR. Among fewer than 2.5 million clones listed, roughly 93% were seen once. The sample comprised naive CD4+ T cells from PBMCs. Subset reported: CD45RA+ positively selected. The chain links TRBV19 to TRBJ2-1; perhaps TRBD2 as D (6 bases). This TCR was recovered from a man aged 18 to 30 in good health. Some clones in this sample may be carry-over from other donors' samples. DNA for the CDR3: TGTGCCAGTAGTACCGCGGGACGGATGCTCCACAATGAGCAGTTCTTC. This translates into CASSTAGRMLHNEQFF.